The following is a T cell receptor beta chain sequence with its context. Its antigen is not known. The V segment lost 5 bases and the J segment 11 bases; nucleotides outside the gene matches: 17. The CDR3 has 18 residues. CDR1 and CDR2 from the germline V gene are SGHAT and FQNNGV. Ipilimumab CTLA-4 blockade and focal radiation were given to patients with chemo-refractory metastatic non-small-cell lung cancer. The data derive from a study of radiotherapy plus CTLA-4 blockade in lung cancer. For the study at large: Objective responses were seen in around 18% of patients, disease control in approximately 29%.

The study's findings and limits: Expansion in blood of tumor-derived TCR clones was seen after radiotherapy plus ipilimumab.

The table came from immunoSEQ multiplex PCR; TCRdb's copy has only in-frame clones and leaves some out. The sample lists 95,000 to 150,000 clones; approximately 90% were seen once. This receptor was taken from a human donor with non-small cell lung cancer that progressed on radiotherapy plus ipilimumab. Here the sequenced sample was peripheral blood, taken from a patient treated with radiotherapy plus ipilimumab. The chain couples TRBV11-2 to TRBJ2-3, with 15 bases fitting TRBD2. The CDR3 spells CASSTSISGLAGGIGQYF. The DNA for the CDR3 is TGTGCCAGCAGCACTAGCATCTCCGGACTAGCGGGAGGGATCGGGCAGTATTTT.